The 21 T cell receptor beta chains presented below share a single source sample, sequenced in a study of monozygotic twins with inflammatory bowel disease (dated by TCRdb to between 2019 and 2020). Library preparation employed 5' RACE. The sequencer listed for this sample is Illumina HiSeq 2500. TCRdb reprocessed the reads, so every CDR3 protein sequence counts as one entry and DNA is not shown. The sample's records list about 420,000 distinct CDR3 sequences. Clones ranked in the top ten supply 2% to 3% of the sample. The sample was blood. These receptors were collected from a human donor with ulcerative colitis or Crohn's disease, or a healthy co-twin of an affected twin (not recorded which).

The CDR3 here is CASSTSSGRAFEQYF. This chain joins TRBV7-8 and TRBJ2-7; TCRdb designates TRBD2, a call that cannot be tested without DNA. CDR1 is SGHVS and CDR2 is FQNEAQ in the germline V gene. The CDR3 is 15 residues long.

The chain uses TRBV10-3 and TRBJ2-7; the TCRdb call, TRBD2, lacks DNA for checking. Germline loops: CDR1 ENHRY, CDR2 SYGVKD. The CDR3 runs to 15 residues. The CDR3 loop is CAISDISGLLGEQYF.

V gene TRBV27 combines with J gene TRBJ1-2; TCRdb selects TRBD1, and the lack of DNA leaves this call unchecked. Germline V gene data show CDR1 as MNHEY and CDR2 as SMNVEV (reference sequence). The length of the CDR3 is 17 residues. Here the CDR3 reads CASSLSSQLGGVYGYTF.

The chain employs TRBV20-1 and TRBJ2-5; TCRdb's assignment of TRBD1 cannot be checked, as there is no DNA. CDR1 is DFQATT, CDR2 SNEGSKA, per germline (reference sequence). The CDR3 is 13 amino acids. This chain's CDR3 is CSARPQGEKTQYF.

This chain joins TRBV7-7 and TRBJ2-7; no DNA is available, so the TRBD1 call from TCRdb remains unchecked. Germline V gene data show CDR1 as SSHAT and CDR2 as FNYEAQ (reference sequence). The length of the CDR3 is 13 residues. This CDR3 reads CASSRAPSYEQYF.

This chain uses TRBV5-4 with TRBJ2-7. The CDR3 loop spans 15 amino acids. Germline CDR1 reads SGHNT; CDR2 reads YYREEE (reference sequence). The CDR3 reads CASSMAGGNTYEQYF.

The chain links TRBV5-5 to TRBJ2-6; the TRBD1 assignment by TCRdb is unverifiable without DNA. The CDR3 has 14 amino acids. Germline V gene data show CDR1 as SGHKS and CDR2 as YYEKEE (reference sequence). The CDR3 here is CASSLAGTPPVLTF. The variable domain in full, completed from reference TRBV5-5 and TRBJ2-6, reads DAGVTQSPTHLIKTRGQQVTLRCSPISGHKSVSWYQQVLGQGPQFIFQYYEKEERGRGNFPDRFSARQFPNYSSELNVNALLLGDSALYLCASSLAGTPPVLTFGAGSRLTVL.

The chain links TRBV24-1 to TRBJ2-5. The CDR3 is 13 residues long. Germline V gene sequence: CDR1 KGHDR, CDR2 SFDVKD. The CDR3 is CATSDGNKETQYF.

This sequence joins TRBV5-1 and TRBJ2-7; TCRdb's D call, TRBD1, is unchecked because there is no DNA. The CDR3 consists of 13 residues. CDR1 SGHRS and CDR2 YFSETQ come from the germline V gene. CDR3 in amino acids: CASSLETAREQYF.

The chain combines TRBV30 with TRBJ1-1; TCRdb's assignment of TRBD1 cannot be checked, as there is no DNA. From germline, CDR1 is GTSNPN and CDR2 SVGIG (reference sequence). The CDR3 sequence is 15 residues long. CDR3 residues: CAWMGTGVKGTEAFF.

The chain carries TRBV28 and TRBJ1-5; as DNA is missing, the TRBD1 call by TCRdb cannot be tested. CDR1 MDHEN and CDR2 SYDVKM come from the germline V gene. This CDR3 comprises 15 residues. This chain's CDR3 is CASSLLQGGNQPQHF.

J is TRBJ2-5 and V is TRBV28; checking the TCRdb D call of TRBD1 is not possible without DNA. Germline CDR1 is MDHEN and CDR2 is SYDVKM. The CDR3 covers 14 residues. CDR3 loop: CASSFGGVGKTQYF.

The chain is built from TRBV7-9 and TRBJ2-5; TCRdb names TRBD1, which stays unverified in the absence of DNA. CDR1 and CDR2 (germline): SEHNR, FQNEAQ (reference sequence). The CDR3 spans 15 residues. The CDR3 loop is CASSTWDRPQETQYF. The variable domain in full, completed from reference TRBV7-9 and TRBJ2-5, reads DTGVSQNPRHKITKRGQNVTFRCDPISEHNRLYWYRQTLGQGPEFLTYFQNEAQLEKSRLLSDRFSAERPKGSFSTLEIQRTEQGDSAMYLCASSTWDRPQETQYFGPGTRLLVL.

The chain recombines TRBV5-1 with TRBJ1-6. The CDR3 spans 16 residues. Germline V gene lookup returns CDR1 SGHRS and CDR2 YFSETQ. CDR3 amino acids: CASSLESPAYNSPLHF. The full variable domain, completed using reference TRBV5-1 and TRBJ1-6, is KAGVTQTPRYLIKTRGQQVTLSCSPISGHRSVSWYQQTPGQGLQFLFEYFSETQRNKGNFPGRFSGRQFSNSRSEMNVSTLELGDSALYLCASSLESPAYNSPLHFGNGTRLTVT.

The gene calls are TRBV20-1 and TRBJ2-4; TCRdb's D call, TRBD1, is unchecked because there is no DNA. The CDR3 contains 13 residues. In germline, CDR1 is DFQATT, CDR2 SNEGSKA (reference sequence). The CDR3: CSAPGTGYHIQYF.

The rearrangement joins TRBV11-2 to TRBJ2-3; TCRdb names TRBD1, which stays unverified in the absence of DNA. Per the germline V gene, CDR1 is SGHAT and CDR2 is FQNNGV. The length of the CDR3 is 14 residues. The CDR3 loop is CASDRDSRTDTQYF.

The J gene is TRBJ2-5, the V gene TRBV5-1; no DNA is available, so the TRBD2 call from TCRdb remains unchecked. The germline gives CDR1 SGHRS, CDR2 YFSETQ. The CDR3 loop spans 15 amino acids. CDR3 sequence reads: CASSSRAVPGETQYF.

The chain has TRBV6-1 and TRBJ2-5; TCRdb's D call of TRBD1 is untestable without DNA. Germline values: CDR1 MNHNS, CDR2 SASEGT. CDR3 length: 15 residues. Here the CDR3 reads CASSKTTGALETQYF.

The chain employs TRBV20-1 and TRBJ2-6. This CDR3 has 16 amino acids. The germline gives CDR1 DFQATT, CDR2 SNEGSKA (reference sequence). The CDR3 loop is CSARDLLSGGANVLTF.

The rearrangement links TRBV12-3 or TRBV12-4 to TRBJ1-1; TCRdb's D gene call, TRBD1, goes unchecked for lack of DNA. The CDR3 has 15 amino acids. The CDR3 here is CASSSLGQMNTEAFF.

The CDR3 here is CASTGGAGTGELFF. V usage is TRBV27 and J usage is TRBJ2-2; there is no DNA to check the TCRdb D call of TRBD1. This CDR3 spans 14 amino acids. CDR1 and CDR2 (germline): MNHEY, SMNVEV (reference sequence).